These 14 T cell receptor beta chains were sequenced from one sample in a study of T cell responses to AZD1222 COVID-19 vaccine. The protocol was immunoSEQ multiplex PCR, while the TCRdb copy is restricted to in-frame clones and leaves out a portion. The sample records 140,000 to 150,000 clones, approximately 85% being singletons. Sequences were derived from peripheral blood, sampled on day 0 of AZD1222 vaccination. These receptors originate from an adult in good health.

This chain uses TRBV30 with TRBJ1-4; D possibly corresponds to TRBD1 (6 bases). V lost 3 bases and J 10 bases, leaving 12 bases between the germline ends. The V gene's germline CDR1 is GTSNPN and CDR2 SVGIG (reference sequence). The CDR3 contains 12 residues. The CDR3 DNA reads TGTGCCTGGAGCGTGGACAGTGTAAAACTGTTTTTT. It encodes CAWSVDSVKLFF. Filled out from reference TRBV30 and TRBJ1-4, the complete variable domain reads SQTIHQWPATLVQPVGSPLSLECTVEGTSNPNLYWYRQAAGRGLQLLFYSVGIGQISSEVPQNLSASRPQDRQFILSSKKLLLSDSGFYLCAWSVDSVKLFFGSGTQLSVL.

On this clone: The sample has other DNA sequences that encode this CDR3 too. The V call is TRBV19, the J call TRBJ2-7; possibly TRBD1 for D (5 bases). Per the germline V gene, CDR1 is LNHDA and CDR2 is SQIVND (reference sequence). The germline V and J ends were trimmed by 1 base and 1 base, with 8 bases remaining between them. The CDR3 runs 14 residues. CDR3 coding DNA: TGTGCCAGTAGTATAGGGGGCTCATCCTACGAGCAGTACTTC. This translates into CASSIGGSSYEQYF.

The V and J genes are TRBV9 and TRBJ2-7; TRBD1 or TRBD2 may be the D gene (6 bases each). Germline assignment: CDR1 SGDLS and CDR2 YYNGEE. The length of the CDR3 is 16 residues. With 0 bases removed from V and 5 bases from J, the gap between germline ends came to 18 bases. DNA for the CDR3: TGTGCCAGCAGCGTAGAACTCTTCGGGGGCAGGGACGAGCAGTACTTC. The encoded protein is CASSVELFGGRDEQYF.

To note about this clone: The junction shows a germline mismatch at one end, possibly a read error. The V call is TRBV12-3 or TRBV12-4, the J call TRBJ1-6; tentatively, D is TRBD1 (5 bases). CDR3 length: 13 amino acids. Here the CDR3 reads CASSLGVDSPLHF. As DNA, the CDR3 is TGTGCCAGCAGCTTAGGGGTGGATTCACCCCTCCACTTT.

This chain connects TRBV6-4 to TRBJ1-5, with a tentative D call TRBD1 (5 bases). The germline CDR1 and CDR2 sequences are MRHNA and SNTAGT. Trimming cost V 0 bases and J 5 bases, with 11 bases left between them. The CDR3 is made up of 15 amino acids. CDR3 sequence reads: CASSDSGQGYQPQHF. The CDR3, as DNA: TGTGCCAGCAGTGACTCTGGGCAGGGTTATCAGCCCCAGCATTTT.

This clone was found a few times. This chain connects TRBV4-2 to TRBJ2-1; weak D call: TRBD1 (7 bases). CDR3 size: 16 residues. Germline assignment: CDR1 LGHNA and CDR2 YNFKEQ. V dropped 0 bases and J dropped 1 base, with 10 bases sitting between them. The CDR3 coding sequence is TGTGCCAGCAGCCAAGACGCAGGGGGGTCCTACAATGAGCAGTTCTTC. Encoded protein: CASSQDAGGSYNEQFF.

The CDR3: CASSQGERDYSNQPQHF. Here the CDR3 DNA reads TGTGCCAGCAGCCAGGGGGAAAGAGACTATAGCAATCAGCCCCAGCATTTT. This chain uses TRBV7-9 with TRBJ1-5, with 7 bases lining up with TRBD1. J lost 0 bases, V lost 5 bases, and 10 bases had no gene match. The CDR3 runs to 17 residues. Looked up from germline, CDR1 is SEHNR and CDR2 is FQNEAQ (reference sequence).

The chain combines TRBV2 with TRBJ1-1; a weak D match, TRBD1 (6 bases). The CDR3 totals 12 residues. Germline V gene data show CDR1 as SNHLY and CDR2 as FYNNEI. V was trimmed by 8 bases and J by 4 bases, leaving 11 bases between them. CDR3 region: CASQQGLTEAFF. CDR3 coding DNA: TGTGCCAGCCAACAGGGCCTCACTGAAGCTTTCTTT. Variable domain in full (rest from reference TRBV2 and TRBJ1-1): EPEVTQTPSHQVTQMGQEVILRCVPISNHLYFYWYRQILGQKVEFLVSFYNNEISEKSEIFDDQFSVERPDGSNFTLKIRSTKLEDSAMYFCASQQGLTEAFFGQGTRLTVV.

Here the CDR3 reads CASRKGQGANEQYF. CDR3 DNA: TGTGCCAGCAGGAAGGGACAGGGGGCCAACGAGCAGTACTTC. The V and J genes are TRBV6-5 and TRBJ2-7; TRBD1 aligns across 12 bases. Germline CDR1 reads MNHEY; CDR2 reads SVGAGI. The CDR3 sequence is 14 residues long. Germline trimming cut 6 bases from V and 5 bases from J; bases unmatched to any gene: 5.

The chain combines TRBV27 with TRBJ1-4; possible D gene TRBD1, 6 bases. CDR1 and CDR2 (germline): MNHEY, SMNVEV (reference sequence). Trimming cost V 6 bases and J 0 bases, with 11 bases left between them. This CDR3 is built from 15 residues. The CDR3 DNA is TGTGCCAGCAGACCATGGACAGCAACTAATGAAAAACTGTTTTTT. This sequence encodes CASRPWTATNEKLFF.

The CDR3, as DNA: TGTGCCAGCAGCTACCCCGGGGGCTATAATTCACCCCTCCACTTT. Its translation is CASSYPGGYNSPLHF. The chain links TRBV7-9 to TRBJ1-6; maybe TRBD1 (5 bases). CDR3 size: 15 residues. From germline, CDR1 is SEHNR and CDR2 FQNEAQ (reference sequence). Trimming took 4 bases from V and 3 from J, leaving 10 bases between them. The full variable domain, with the rest looked up from reference TRBV7-9 and TRBJ1-6, is DTGVSQNPRHKITKRGQNVTFRCDPISEHNRLYWYRQTLGQGPEFLTYFQNEAQLEKSRLLSDRFSAERPKGSFSTLEIQRTEQGDSAMYLCASSYPGGYNSPLHFGNGTRLTVT.

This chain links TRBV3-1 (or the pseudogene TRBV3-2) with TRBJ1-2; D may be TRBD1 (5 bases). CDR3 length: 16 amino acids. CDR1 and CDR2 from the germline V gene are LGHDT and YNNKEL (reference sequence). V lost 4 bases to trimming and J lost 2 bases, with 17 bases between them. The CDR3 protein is CASSPRTRLFNYGYTF. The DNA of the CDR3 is TGTGCCAGCAGCCCACGGACACGTCTTTTCAACTATGGCTACACCTTC.

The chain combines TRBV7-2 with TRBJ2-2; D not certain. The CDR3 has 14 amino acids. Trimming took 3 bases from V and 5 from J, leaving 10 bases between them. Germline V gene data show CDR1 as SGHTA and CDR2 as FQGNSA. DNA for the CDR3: TGTGCCAGCAGCTTGGGGTTCGGTACCGGGGAGCTGTTTTTT. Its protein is CASSLGFGTGELFF.

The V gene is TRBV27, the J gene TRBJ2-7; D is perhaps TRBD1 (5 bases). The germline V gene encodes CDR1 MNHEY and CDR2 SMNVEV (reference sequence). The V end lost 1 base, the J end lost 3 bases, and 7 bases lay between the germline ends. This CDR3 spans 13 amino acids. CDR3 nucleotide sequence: TGTGCCAGCAGTTTATTAGGGGACTACGAGCAGTACTTC. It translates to CASSLLGDYEQYF.